This T cell receptor beta chain was sequenced in a study of breast tumors, draining lymph nodes, adjacent tissues. This clonotype was detected many times. Germline-derived CDR1 and CDR2 are LGHDT and YNNKEL (reference sequence). The CDR3 spans 13 residues. Trimming pared 5 bases from V and 7 bases from J, leaving 13 bases between. TCRdb re-derived calls from the multiplex PCR reads in MiXCR, one entry per CDR3 protein. The sample holds about 52,000 distinct CDR3 sequences, under 55% seen once. This TCR was recovered from a female donor with breast cancer. Some clones in this sample may be carry-over from other donors' samples. Sequencing was performed on breast tumor tissue. The chain combines TRBV3-1 with TRBJ2-3; D remains ambiguous. In DNA, the CDR3 is TGTGCCAGCAGCATGGGGATTGAGAATACGCAGTATTTT. As protein: CASSMGIENTQYF.